This T cell receptor (beta chain) was obtained from a study of PD-L1 blockade in urothelial cancer. Turning to the study itself: Blood analyses occurred 3 weeks (second dose) and 6 weeks post treatment start. The median number of T cells present in blood samples was 140,000 to 150,000. Whole-study findings and limits: More expansion of tumor-associated blood clones, seen at 3 weeks, marked durable-benefit patients.

A spike-in of synthetic TCR analog templates was added to each PCR. The assay was immunoSEQ multiplex PCR, and TCRdb's table has in-frame clones only and misses some. The table has around 26,000 clones, about 88% seen once. The ends lost 5 bases at V and 3 bases at J; junction bases unmatched: 8. CDR1 and CDR2 (germline): SGHVS, FQNEAQ. CDR3 length equals 15 residues. With regard to this clone: Its antigen is undetermined.

This specimen consisted of PBMCs, obtained around atezolizumab (anti-PD-L1) treatment. The source of this sequence is a man aged 60 to 75 with urothelial cancer. The chain combines TRBV7-8 with TRBJ2-7; 9 nucleotides agree with TRBD1. Written as DNA, the CDR3 is TGTGCCAGCAGCGCTACAGGGACAGGGAACTACGAGCAGTACTTC. Its protein product is CASSATGTGNYEQYF.